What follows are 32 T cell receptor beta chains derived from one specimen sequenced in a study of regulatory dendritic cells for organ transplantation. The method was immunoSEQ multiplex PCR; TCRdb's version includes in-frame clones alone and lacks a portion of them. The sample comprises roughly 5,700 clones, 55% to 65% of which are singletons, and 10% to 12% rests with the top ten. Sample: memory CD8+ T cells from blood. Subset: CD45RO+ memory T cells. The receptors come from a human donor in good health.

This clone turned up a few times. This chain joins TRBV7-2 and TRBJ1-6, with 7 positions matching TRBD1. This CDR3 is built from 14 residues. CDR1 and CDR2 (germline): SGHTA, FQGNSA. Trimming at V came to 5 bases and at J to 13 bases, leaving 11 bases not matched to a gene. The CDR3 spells CASSPGTAPGPLHF. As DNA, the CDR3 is TGTGCCAGCAGCCCGGGGACAGCGCCCGGCCCCCTCCACTTT.

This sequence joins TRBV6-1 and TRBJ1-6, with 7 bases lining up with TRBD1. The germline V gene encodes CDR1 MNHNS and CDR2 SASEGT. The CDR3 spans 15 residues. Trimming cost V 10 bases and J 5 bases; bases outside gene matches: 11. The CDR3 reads CAIEVDGTDNSPLHF. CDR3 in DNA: TGTGCCATCGAAGTCGACGGGACAGATAATTCACCCCTCCACTTT.

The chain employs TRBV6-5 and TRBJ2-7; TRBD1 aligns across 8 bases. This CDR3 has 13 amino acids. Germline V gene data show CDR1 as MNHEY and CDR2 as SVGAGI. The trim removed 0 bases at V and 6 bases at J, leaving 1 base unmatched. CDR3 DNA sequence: TGTGCCAGCAGTTACTCGACAGGGGTCGAGCAGTACTTC. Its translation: CASSYSTGVEQYF.

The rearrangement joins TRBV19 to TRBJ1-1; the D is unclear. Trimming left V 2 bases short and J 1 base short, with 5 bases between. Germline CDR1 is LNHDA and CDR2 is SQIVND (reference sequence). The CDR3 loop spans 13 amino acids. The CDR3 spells CASSITENTEAFF. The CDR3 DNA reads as TGTGCCAGTAGTATAACAGAGAACACTGAAGCTTTCTTT.

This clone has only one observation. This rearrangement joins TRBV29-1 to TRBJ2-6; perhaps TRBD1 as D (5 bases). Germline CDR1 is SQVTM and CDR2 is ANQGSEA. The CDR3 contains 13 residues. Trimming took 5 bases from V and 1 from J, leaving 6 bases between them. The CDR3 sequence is CSVRGSGANVLTF. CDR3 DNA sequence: TGCAGCGTTAGGGGATCTGGGGCCAACGTCCTGACTTTC.

The CDR3 DNA reads as TGTGCCAGCAGTTTAAATATCGGGGGACGGAATGAGCAGTTCTTC. Amino acids: CASSLNIGGRNEQFF. The gene calls are TRBV27 and TRBJ2-1, with a possible D match to TRBD2 (6 bases). This CDR3 comprises 15 residues. CDR1 and CDR2 from the germline V gene are MNHEY and SMNVEV (reference sequence). Trimming removed 2 bases from V and 7 bases from J, with 15 bases in between.

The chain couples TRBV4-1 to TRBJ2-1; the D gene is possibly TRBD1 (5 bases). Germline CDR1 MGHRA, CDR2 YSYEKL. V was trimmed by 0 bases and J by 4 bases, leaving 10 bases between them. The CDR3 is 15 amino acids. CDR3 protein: CASSQDWGNYNEQFF. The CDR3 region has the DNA TGCGCCAGCAGCCAAGATTGGGGCAATTACAATGAGCAGTTCTTC.

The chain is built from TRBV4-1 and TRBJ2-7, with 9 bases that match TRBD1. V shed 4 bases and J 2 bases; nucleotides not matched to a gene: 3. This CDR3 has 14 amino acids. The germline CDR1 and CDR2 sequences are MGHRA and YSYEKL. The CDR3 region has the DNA TGCGCCAGCAGCCTCCGGGACAGGGCCTACGAGCAGTACTTC. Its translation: CASSLRDRAYEQYF.

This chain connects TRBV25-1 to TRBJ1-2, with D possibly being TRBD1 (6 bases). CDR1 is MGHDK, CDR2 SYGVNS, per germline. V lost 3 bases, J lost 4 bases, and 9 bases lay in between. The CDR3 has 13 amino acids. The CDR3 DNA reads TGTGCCAGCAGTGATAAGGGGGTCTATGGCTACACCTTC. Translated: CASSDKGVYGYTF.

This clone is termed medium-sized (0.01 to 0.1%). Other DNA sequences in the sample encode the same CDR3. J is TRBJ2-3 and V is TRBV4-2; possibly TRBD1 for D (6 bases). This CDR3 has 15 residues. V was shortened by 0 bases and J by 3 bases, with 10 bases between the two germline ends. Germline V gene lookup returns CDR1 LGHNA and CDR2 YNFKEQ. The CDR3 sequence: CASSQDNRGTDTQYF. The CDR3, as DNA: TGTGCCAGCAGCCAAGATAATAGGGGGACAGATACGCAGTATTTT.

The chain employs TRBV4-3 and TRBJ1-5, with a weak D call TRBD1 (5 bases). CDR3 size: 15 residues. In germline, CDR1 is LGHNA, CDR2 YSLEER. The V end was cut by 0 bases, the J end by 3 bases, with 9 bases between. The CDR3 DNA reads TGCGCCAGCAGCCAAGAGACAGTGTACAATCAGCCCCAGCATTTT. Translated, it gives CASSQETVYNQPQHF.

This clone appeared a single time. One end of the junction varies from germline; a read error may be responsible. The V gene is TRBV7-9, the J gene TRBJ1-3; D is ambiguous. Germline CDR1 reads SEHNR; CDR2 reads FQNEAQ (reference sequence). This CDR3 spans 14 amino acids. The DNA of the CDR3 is TGTGCCAGCAGCTTCGGTAACTCTGGAGACACCATATATTTT. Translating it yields CASSFGNSGDTIYF.

The CDR3 loop reads CASSPGTGITGELFF. For the CDR3, the DNA is TGTGCCAGCAGTCCCGGGACAGGGATCACCGGGGAGCTGTTTTTT. This chain connects TRBV6-5 to TRBJ2-2; 9 nucleotides align to TRBD1. The CDR3 is 15 residues long. V was pared by 5 bases and J by 4 bases, with 5 bases of the junction left unmatched. Germline loops: CDR1 MNHEY, CDR2 SVGAGI.

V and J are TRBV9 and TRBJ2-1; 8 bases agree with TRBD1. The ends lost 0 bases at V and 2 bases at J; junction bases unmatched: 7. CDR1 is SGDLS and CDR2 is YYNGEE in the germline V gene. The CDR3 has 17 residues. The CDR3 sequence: CASSVALRTGTYNEQFF. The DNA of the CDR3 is TGTGCCAGCAGCGTAGCCCTCAGGACAGGGACCTACAATGAGCAGTTCTTC.

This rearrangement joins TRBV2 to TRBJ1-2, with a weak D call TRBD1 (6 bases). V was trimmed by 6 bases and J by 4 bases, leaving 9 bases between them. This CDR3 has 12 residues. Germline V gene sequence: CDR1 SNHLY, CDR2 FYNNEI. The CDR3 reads CASRGTPYGYTF. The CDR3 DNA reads TGTGCCAGCAGGGGGACACCCTATGGCTACACCTTC.

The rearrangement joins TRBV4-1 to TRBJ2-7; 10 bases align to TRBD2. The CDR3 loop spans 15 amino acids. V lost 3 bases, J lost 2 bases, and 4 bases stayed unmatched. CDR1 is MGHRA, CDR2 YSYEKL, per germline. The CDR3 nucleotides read TGCGCCAGCAGCCAGGATAGCGGGGGGACCTACGAGCAGTACTTC. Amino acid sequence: CASSQDSGGTYEQYF.

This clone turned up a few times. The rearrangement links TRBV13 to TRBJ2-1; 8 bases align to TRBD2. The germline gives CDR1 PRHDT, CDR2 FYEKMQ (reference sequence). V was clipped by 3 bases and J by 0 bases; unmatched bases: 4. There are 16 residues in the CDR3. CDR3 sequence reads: CASSFVGGASYNEQFF. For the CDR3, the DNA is TGTGCCAGCAGCTTCGTCGGGGGGGCCTCCTACAATGAGCAGTTCTTC.

CDR3 sequence reads: CASSFFGGGSTDTQYF. In nucleotides, the CDR3 is TGCGCCAGCAGCTTCTTCGGCGGGGGGTCGACAGATACGCAGTATTTT. The rearrangement links TRBV5-1 to TRBJ2-3; TRBD2 matches 8 bases. The J segment lost 3 bases and the V segment lost 2 bases, leaving 8 bases of the junction unmatched. Germline V gives CDR1 SGHRS, CDR2 YFSETQ. The CDR3 is made up of 16 amino acids.

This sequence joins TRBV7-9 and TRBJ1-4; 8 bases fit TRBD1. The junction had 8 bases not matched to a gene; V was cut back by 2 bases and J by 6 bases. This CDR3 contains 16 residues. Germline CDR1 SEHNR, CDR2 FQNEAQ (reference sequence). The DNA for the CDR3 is TGTGCCAGCAGCTTAAGGGCAGGGGGCAGCGATGAAAAACTGTTTTTT. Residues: CASSLRAGGSDEKLFF.

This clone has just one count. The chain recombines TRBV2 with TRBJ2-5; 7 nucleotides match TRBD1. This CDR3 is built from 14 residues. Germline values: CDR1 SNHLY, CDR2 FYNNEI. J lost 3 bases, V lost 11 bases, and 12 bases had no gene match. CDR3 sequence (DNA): TGTGCCGGAAATCAGGGGGAGTTAGAAGAGACCCAGTACTTC. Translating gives CAGNQGELEETQYF.

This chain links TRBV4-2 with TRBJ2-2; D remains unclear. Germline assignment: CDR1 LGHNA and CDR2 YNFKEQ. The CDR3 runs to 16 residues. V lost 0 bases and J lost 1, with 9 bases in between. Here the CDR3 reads CASSQDRLLNTGELFF. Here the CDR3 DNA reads TGTGCCAGCAGCCAAGATCGACTCCTGAACACCGGGGAGCTGTTTTTT.

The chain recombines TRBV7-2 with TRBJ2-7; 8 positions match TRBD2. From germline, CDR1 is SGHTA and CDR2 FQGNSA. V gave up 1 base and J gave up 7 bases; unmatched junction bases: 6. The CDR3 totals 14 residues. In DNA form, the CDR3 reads TGTGCCAGCAGCTTAGACGAGGGACTAGGGGAGCAGTACTTC. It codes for CASSLDEGLGEQYF.

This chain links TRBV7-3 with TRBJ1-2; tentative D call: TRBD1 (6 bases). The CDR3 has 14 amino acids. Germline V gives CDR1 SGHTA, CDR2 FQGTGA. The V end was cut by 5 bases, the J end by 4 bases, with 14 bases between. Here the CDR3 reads CASSPLGTSYGYTF. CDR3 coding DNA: TGTGCCAGCAGCCCCCTCGGGACAAGCTATGGCTACACCTTC.

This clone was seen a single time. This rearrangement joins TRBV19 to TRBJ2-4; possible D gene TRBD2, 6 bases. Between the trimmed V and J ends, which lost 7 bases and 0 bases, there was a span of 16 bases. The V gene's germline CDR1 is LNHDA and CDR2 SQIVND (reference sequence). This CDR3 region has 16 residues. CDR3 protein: CASTPGRTLAKNIQYF. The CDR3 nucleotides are TGTGCCAGTACCCCCGGGAGAACCCTAGCCAAAAACATTCAGTACTTC. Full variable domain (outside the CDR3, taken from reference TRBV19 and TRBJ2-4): DGGITQSPKYLFRKEGQNVTLSCEQNLNHDAMYWYRQDPGQGLRLIYYSQIVNDFQKGDIAEGYSVSREKKESFPLTVTSAQKNPTAFYLCASTPGRTLAKNIQYFGAGTRLSVL.

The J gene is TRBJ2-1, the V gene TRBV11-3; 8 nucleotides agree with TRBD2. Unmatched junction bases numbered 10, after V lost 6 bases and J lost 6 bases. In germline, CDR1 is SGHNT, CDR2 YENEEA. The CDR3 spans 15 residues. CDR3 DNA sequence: TGTGCCAGCAGTCAGTTAGCGGGGATTGGCAATGAGCAGTTCTTC. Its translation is CASSQLAGIGNEQFF.

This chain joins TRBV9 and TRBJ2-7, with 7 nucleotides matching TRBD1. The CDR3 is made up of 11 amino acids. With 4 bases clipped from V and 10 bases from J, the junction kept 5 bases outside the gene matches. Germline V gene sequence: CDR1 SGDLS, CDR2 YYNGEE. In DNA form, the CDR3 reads TGTGCCAGCAGCCGTGGACAGGTTCAGTACTTC. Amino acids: CASSRGQVQYF.

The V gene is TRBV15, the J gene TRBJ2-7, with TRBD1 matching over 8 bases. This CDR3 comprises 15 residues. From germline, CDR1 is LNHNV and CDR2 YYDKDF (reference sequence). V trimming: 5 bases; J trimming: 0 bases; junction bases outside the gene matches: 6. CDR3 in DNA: TGTGCCACCAGCCCGAGACAGGGGAGCTCCTACGAGCAGTACTTC. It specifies CATSPRQGSSYEQYF.

CDR3 protein: CASSFGTGRVETQYF. The CDR3 DNA sequence: TGTGCCAGCAGCTTTGGGACAGGGAGGGTGGAGACCCAGTACTTC. The V and J genes are TRBV7-9 and TRBJ2-5; 9 bases are a match to TRBD1. Germline loops: CDR1 SEHNR, CDR2 FQNEAQ (reference sequence). J was trimmed by 5 bases and V by 3 bases; bases with no gene match: 7. This CDR3 region has 15 residues.

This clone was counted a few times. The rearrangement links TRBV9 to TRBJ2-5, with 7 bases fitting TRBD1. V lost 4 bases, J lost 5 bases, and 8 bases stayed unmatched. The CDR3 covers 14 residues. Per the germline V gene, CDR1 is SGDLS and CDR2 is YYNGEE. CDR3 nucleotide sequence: TGTGCCAGCAGCTCCTTAGGGGGCGCGGAGACCCAGTACTTC. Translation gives CASSSLGGAETQYF.

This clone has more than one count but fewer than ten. This CDR3 is CASSQELGGEQYF. The CDR3 nucleotides are TGTGCCAGCAGCCAAGAATTGGGGGGCGAGCAGTACTTC. This chain connects TRBV4-2 to TRBJ2-7, with a tentative D call TRBD2 (6 bases). The CDR3 spans 13 residues. Deletions cut 0 bases from V and 6 bases from J, with 9 bases between. CDR1 is LGHNA, CDR2 YNFKEQ, per germline.

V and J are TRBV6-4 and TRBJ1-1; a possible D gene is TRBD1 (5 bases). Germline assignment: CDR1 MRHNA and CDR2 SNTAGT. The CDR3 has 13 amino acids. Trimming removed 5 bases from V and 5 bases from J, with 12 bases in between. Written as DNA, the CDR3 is TGTGCCAGCAGTTTAGGGGAAAGAACTGAAGCTTTCTTT. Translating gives CASSLGERTEAFF.

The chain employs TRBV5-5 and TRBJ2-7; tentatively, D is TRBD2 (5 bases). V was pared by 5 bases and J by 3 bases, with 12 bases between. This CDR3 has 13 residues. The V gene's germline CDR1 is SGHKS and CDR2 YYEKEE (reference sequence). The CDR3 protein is CASSPPGSYEQYF. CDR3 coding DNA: TGTGCCAGCAGTCCTCCGGGAAGCTACGAGCAGTACTTC.